This record covers a single T cell receptor beta chain. What it binds is not known. CDR3 length equals 16 residues. Germline V gene sequence: CDR1 SNHLY, CDR2 FYNNEI. Trimming removed 7 bases at V and 0 bases at J, with 16 bases between. This sample is part of a study of memory CD4+ T cells and cytomegalovirus serostatus. About the study: Of the healthy Belgian adults, fewer than 10 were CMV seropositive and 24 seronegative. Findings and caveats of the study: CMV serostatus prediction reached median AUC about 0.96, or 0.93 with US-trained model.

Single viable CD3+CD4+CD8-CD45RO+ cells were sorted as the memory CD4+ T cells. Original processing notes: Out-of-frame sequences were removed, leaving 2,204,828 distinct TCRbeta sequences. Some clones are missing from TCRdb's copy, which holds only in-frame ones; the method was immunoSEQ multiplex PCR. D and trimming were read from the DNA, whereas the V and J calls and clone size are those reported in that table. This table holds over 40,000 clones, around 72% found once. This clonotype was sampled from an adult in good health and CMV-seronegative. The chain recombines TRBV2 with TRBJ1-3, with a tentative D call TRBD1 (5 bases). The sequenced sample consisted of memory CD4+ T cells from blood. The CDR3 DNA reads TGTGCCAGCAAGTGGGACGCAGGCTCCTCTGGAAACACCATATATTTT. It translates to CASKWDAGSSGNTIYF.